This T cell receptor (beta chain) was identified during a study of blood T cell repertoires in COVID-19 (dated by TCRdb to the early 2020s). Looking at the study overall: Collaborator samples came from the United States, Italy and Spain and covered acute and convalescent phases of COVID-19. The repertoires were made available in a free public database intended to serve as a resource for research on the immune response to SARS-CoV-2. The material from the prospective study consisted of cDNA or gDNA derived from T cells, B-cell-depleted T cells, or PBMCs. Nearly every sample came with metadata listing a de-identified subject ID, COVID-19 status, age in years and sex. The dataset comprised deeply sampled blood TCRbeta repertoires from subjects exposed to, actively infected with, or recovered from COVID-19. Where HLA class I and class II types were available, the types were taken from metadata supplied by the sample provider, not from assay-based typing. Samples came from the ongoing ImmuneRACE study (first 160 participants) plus 1,254 subjects from 6 global collaborators.

For CDR1 and CDR2, the germline V gene lists LGHNA and YNFKEQ. A distance of 6 bases separates the germline ends of V and J, which lose 0 bases and 6 bases respectively. There are 13 amino acids in the CDR3, from cysteine to phenylalanine inclusive. Here the CDR3 DNA is all that survives: 39 bases in frame from base 1. Participants in the prospective study were aged about 18 to 100 years, lived in about two dozen United States geographic areas, and enrolled through a virtual design. Cohort assignment in the prospective study relied on participant-reported clinical history from a screening survey and a study questionnaire. ImmuneRACE Cohort 3 recovered participants were defined by two consecutive negative NP/OP PCR tests, healthcare professional clearance, or symptom resolution. In the prospective study, mobile phlebotomists collected whole blood, serum and a nasopharyngeal or oropharyngeal swab from each participant. Over a roughly 2-month period, participants in the prospective study had the option of providing additional blood draws and questionnaires. Blood samples from the prospective study were shipped frozen or at room temperature prior to DNA extraction.

Points the paper makes about the study in general: How much clinical and demographic metadata was included differed by source and by participant, and the metadata was provided uncurated.

TCRbeta CDR3 regions were amplified from genomic DNA by means of the immunoSEQ Assay, a bias-controlled multiplex PCR. The study's processing was this. Nucleated cell counts per sample were estimated from amplification of reference gene primers within the assay. Sequence reads were collapsed and filtered to measure the absolute abundance of every unique TCRbeta CDR3 rearrangement. Productive Simpson clonality was computed per sample as the square root of Simpson's diversity index over productive rearrangements. Here the immuneACCESS table is served through TCRdb, limited to in-frame sequences with V and J called. Missing clones are a known gap in these copies; in checked studies unresolved V genes cover under half, and the rest lacks a known reason. Clone size and the V and J calls come from that table; the DNA yielded D and trimming. The sample table records more than 200,000 clones; 90% to 95% of these occur just once. Of the sample, under 2.5% is held by the ten largest clones.

Worth noting for this clone: The target of this receptor is not known. Base qualities are missing; no much larger clone stands one base away.

The receptor chain draws on TRBV4-2 and TRBJ1-5, with no D gene named confidently. Source material: PBMCs or T cells enriched from blood (not recorded which). This clonotype was sampled from a woman aged 18-29 years who had recovered from COVID-19. Read as DNA, the sequence is TGTGCCAGCAGCCAAGACGAGCGTCAGCCCCAGCATTTT. It translates as CASSQDERQPQHF.